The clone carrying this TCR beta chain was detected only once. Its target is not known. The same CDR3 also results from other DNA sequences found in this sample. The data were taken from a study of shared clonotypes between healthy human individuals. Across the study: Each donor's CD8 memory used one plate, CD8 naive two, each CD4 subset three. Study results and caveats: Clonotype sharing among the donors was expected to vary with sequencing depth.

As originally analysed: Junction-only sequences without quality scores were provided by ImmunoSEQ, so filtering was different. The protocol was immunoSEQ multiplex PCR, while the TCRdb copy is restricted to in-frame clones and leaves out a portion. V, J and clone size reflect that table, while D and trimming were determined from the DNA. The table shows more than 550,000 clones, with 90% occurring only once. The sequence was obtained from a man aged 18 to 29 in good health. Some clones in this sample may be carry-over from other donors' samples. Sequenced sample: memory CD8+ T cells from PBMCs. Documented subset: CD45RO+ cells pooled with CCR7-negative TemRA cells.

As DNA, the CDR3 is TGTGCCAGCAGTTCAGGAGACGAGCAGTACTTC. This encodes CASSSGDEQYF. The chain carries TRBV6-6 and TRBJ2-7; D is ambiguous. CDR1 MNHNY and CDR2 SVGAGI come from the germline V gene (reference sequence). The CDR3 length is 11 residues. The V end was cut by 4 bases, the J end by 5 bases, with 6 bases between.